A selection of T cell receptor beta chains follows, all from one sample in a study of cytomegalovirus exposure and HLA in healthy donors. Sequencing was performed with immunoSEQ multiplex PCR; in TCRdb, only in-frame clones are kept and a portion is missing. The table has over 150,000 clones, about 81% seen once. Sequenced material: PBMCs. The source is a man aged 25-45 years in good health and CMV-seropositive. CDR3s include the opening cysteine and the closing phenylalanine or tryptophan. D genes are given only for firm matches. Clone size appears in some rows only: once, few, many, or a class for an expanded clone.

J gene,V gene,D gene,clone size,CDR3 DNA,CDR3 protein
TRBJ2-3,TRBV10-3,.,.,TGTGCCATCAGTGAGTCGACCAACAGGAATTATTTT,CAISESTNRNYF
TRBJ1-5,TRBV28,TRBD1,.,TGTGCCAGCAGCCGATCCCGGACAGGCAGCAATCAGCCCCAGCATTTT,CASSRSRTGSNQPQHF
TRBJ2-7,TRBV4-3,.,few,TGCGCCAGCAGCCAACCTGGACTCGGCGCCTACGAGCAGTACTTC,CASSQPGLGAYEQYF
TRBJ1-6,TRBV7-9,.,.,TGTGCCAGCAGCCAAGGCGGGAATTCACCCCTCCACTTT,CASSQGGNSPLHF
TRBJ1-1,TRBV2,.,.,TGTGCCAGCAATATCCGGGGAGCGAACACTGAAGCTTTCTTT,CASNIRGANTEAFF
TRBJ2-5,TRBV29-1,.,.,TGCAGCGTTGAAGGCTTGGCGGATTATGAGACCCAGTACTTC,CSVEGLADYETQYF
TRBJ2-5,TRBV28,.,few,TGTGCCAGCAGTTTGGGGCCCTCGGGGACCCAGTACTTC,CASSLGPSGTQYF
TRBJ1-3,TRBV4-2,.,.,TGTGCCAGCAGCCCTCCTGGAGGGGACTCTGGAAACACCATATATTTT,CASSPPGGDSGNTIYF
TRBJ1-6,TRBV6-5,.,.,TGTGCCAGCAGTTATTGGCGGAATTCACCCCTCCACTTT,CASSYWRNSPLHF
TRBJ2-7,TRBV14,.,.,TGTGCCAGCAGCTTTGCGGGTTCCTACGAGCAGTACTTC,CASSFAGSYEQYF
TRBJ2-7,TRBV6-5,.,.,TGTGCCGCGGGGCAGACGACCTACGAGCAGTACTTC,CAAGQTTYEQYF
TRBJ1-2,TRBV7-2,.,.,TGTGCCAGCAGCTTTGAGCCGGGCGCGGGTTATGGCTACACCTTC,CASSFEPGAGYGYTF
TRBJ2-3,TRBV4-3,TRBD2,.,TGCGCCAGCAGCCAAGGCCTAGCGGGGGGCACAGATACGCAGTATTTT,CASSQGLAGGTDTQYF
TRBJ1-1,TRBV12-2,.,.,TGTGCAAGTCGCTTAGGGACACGGAACACTGAAGCTTTCTTT,CASRLGTRNTEAFF
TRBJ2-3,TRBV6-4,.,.,TGTGCCAGCAGTGCACAGGTCGGTTCGGATACGCAGTATTTT,CASSAQVGSDTQYF
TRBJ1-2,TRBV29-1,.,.,TGCAGCGTTGAAGGTACTAACTATGGCTACACCTTC,CSVEGTNYGYTF
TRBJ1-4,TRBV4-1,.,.,TGCGCCAGCAGCCAAGGAGTGGCTAATGAAAAACTGTTTTTT,CASSQGVANEKLFF
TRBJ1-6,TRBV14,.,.,TGTGCCAGCAGCTGGGGGCCTAATTCACCCCTCCACTTT,CASSWGPNSPLHF
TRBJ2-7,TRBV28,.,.,TGTGCCAGCAGTTTAGTCCCCTACGAGCAGTACTTC,CASSLVPYEQYF
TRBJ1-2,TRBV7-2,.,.,TGTGCCAGCAGCTTATCGGGTAATCGCTACACCTTC,CASSLSGNRYTF
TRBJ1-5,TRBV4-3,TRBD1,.,TGCGCCAGCAGCCAAGATGGCTTGACAGGGGAACGAAGCAATCAGCCCCAGCATTTT,CASSQDGLTGERSNQPQHF
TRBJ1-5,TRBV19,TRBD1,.,TGTGCCAGTAGCGAGGGGGCGAACCGTTATCAGCCCCAGCATTTT,CASSEGANRYQPQHF
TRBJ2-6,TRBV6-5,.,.,TGTGCCAGCAGTTACTCGGGACATTCGGTCCTGACTTTC,CASSYSGHSVLTF
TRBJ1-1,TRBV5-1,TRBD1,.,TGCGCCAGCAGCTTGCAAGGGACAGCCACTGAAGCTTTCTTT,CASSLQGTATEAFF
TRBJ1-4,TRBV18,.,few,TGTGCCAGCTCACCGGACAGTAGCCATGAAAAACTGTTTTTT,CASSPDSSHEKLFF
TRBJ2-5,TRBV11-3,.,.,TGTGCCAGCAGCTTAGTACAGGGCGAGACCCAGTACTTC,CASSLVQGETQYF
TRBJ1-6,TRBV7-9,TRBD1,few,TGTGCCAGCAGCTCCCAGACAGGGGCCAATTCACCCCTCCACTTT,CASSSQTGANSPLHF
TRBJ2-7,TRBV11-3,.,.,TGTGCCAGCAGCTCAGGCTACGAGCAGTACTTC,CASSSGYEQYF
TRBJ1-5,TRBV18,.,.,TGTGCCAGCTCACCACCCCCCGCGACGGGAGAGGGCAATCAGCCCCAGCATTTT,CASSPPPATGEGNQPQHF
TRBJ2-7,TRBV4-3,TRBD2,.,TGCGCCAGCAGCCAAGAGATCGGGACTATTAGCTCCTACGAGCAGTACTTC,CASSQEIGTISSYEQYF
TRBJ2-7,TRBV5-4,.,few,TGTGCCAGCAGCTTGGTTGGAGCCCGCGAGCAGTACTTC,CASSLVGAREQYF
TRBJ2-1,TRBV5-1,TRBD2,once,TGCGCCAGCAGCTTGGGAAGCGGGGGGTTCGATGAGCAGTTCTTC,CASSLGSGGFDEQFF
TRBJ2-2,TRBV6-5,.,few,TGTGCCAGCAGTCCCCAGGCCGGGGAGCTGTTTTTT,CASSPQAGELFF
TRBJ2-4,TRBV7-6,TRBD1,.,TGTGCCAGCAGCTCTAGTGATTTTAACAGGGGCCAAGAAAACATTCAGTACTTC,CASSSSDFNRGQENIQYF
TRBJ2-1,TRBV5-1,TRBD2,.,TGCGCCAGCAGCTTGGAGGGACTAGCGGGACGACTTTACAATGAGCAGTTCTTC,CASSLEGLAGRLYNEQFF
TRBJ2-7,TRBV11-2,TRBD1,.,TGTGCCAGCAGCCTCCGACAGGGGTCCGAGCAGTACTTC,CASSLRQGSEQYF
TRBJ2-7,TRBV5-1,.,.,TGCGCCAGCAGCTCACGGTCCTCGACAGCGTATTCCTACGAGCAGTACTTC,CASSSRSSTAYSYEQYF
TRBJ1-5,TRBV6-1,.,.,TGCGAGGGCAGGCTAGGGAGGGATAGCAATCAGCCCCAGCATTTT,CEGRLGRDSNQPQHF
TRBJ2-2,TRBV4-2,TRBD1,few,TGTGCCAGCAGCCCGGACAGGGAAAGGTCCGGGGAGCTGTTTTTT,CASSPDRERSGELFF
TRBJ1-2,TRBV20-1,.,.,TGCAGTGCGAGTAAACTCTATGGCTACACCTTC,CSASKLYGYTF
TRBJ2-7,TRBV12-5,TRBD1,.,TGTGCTAGTGGTTTGGTAGAAGACGGACAGGTTAGCTCCTACGAGCAGTACTTC,CASGLVEDGQVSSYEQYF
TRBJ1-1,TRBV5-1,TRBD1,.,TGCGCCAGCAGTTGGACAGGAGAGGGCACTGAAGCTTTCTTT,CASSWTGEGTEAFF
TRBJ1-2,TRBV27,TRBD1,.,TGTGCCAGCCCGACGGGACAGATTAACTATGGCTACACCTTC,CASPTGQINYGYTF
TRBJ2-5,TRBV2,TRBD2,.,TGTGCCAGCAGTTCTGGACTAGCGGCCTACCAAGAGACCCAGTACTTC,CASSSGLAAYQETQYF
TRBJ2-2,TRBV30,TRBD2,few,TGTGCCTGGAGTGTACTAGCGGGGATCACCGGGGAGCTGTTTTTT,CAWSVLAGITGELFF
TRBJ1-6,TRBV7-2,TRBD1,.,TGTGCCAGCAGGACCACAGGGGGTTTAGTTAATTCACCCCTCCACTTT,CASRTTGGLVNSPLHF
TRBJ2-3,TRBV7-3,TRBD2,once,TGTGCCAGCAGCTCATCCTGGGGGGGTACTACGCAGTATTTT,CASSSSWGGTTQYF
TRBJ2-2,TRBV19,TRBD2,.,TGTGCCAGTAGTATGAGAGGACTAGCGACGAACACCGGGGAGCTGTTTTTT,CASSMRGLATNTGELFF
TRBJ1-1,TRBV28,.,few,TGTGCCAGCAGACCGACTACCAGGTCGGCTGGAGCTTTCTTT,CASRPTTRSAGAFF